These 7 T cell receptor beta chains originate from one sample sequenced in a study of OX40 agonist ivuxolimab in advanced cancers. Assay: immunoSEQ multiplex PCR; the TCRdb copy retains only in-frame clones and omits some. Of roughly 65,000 clones in the sample, approximately 86% are singletons; the top ten hold 3.7%. The input for sequencing was CD4+ or CD8+ T cells sorted from blood, taken in a trial of the OX40 agonist ivuxolimab. All receptors derive from an adult with an advanced solid tumor such as melanoma, head and neck, liver or kidney cancer.

The genes are TRBV4-2 and TRBJ2-3; D perhaps matches TRBD2 (6 bases). From germline, CDR1 is LGHNA and CDR2 YNFKEQ. Trimming removed 1 base at V and 1 base at J, with 21 bases between. CDR3 length: 19 residues. DNA of the CDR3: TGTGCCAGCAGCCAAGGTCAATTAGGCGGGGAATCGGGCACAGATACGCAGTATTTT. Protein: CASSQGQLGGESGTDTQYF.

This clone was recorded only once. The rearrangement uses TRBV10-3 and TRBJ2-2; TRBD2 matches 8 bases. The CDR3 consists of 15 residues. Unmatched junction bases numbered 9, after V lost 3 bases and J lost 9 bases. Germline V gene lookup returns CDR1 ENHRY and CDR2 SYGVKD. This CDR3 reads CAISESGGRSWELFF. CDR3 in DNA: TGTGCCATCAGTGAATCTGGCGGGAGGTCGTGGGAGCTGTTTTTT.

This chain joins TRBV11-2 and TRBJ2-2; 10 positions agree with TRBD2. CDR3 length: 16 amino acids. Trimming cost V 4 bases and J 4 bases; bases outside gene matches: 6. CDR1 and CDR2 from the germline V gene are SGHAT and FQNNGV. The CDR3 DNA sequence: TGTGCCAGCAGCTCTTGGATAGCGGGAGGCACCGGGGAGCTGTTTTTT. As protein: CASSSWIAGGTGELFF. The full variable domain, with the rest looked up from reference TRBV11-2 and TRBJ2-2, is EAGVAQSPRYKIIEKRQSVAFWCNPISGHATLYWYQQILGQGPKLLIQFQNNGVVDDSQLPKDRFSAERLKGVDSTLKIQPAKLEDSAVYLCASSSWIAGGTGELFFGEGSRLTVL.

This clone was seen only once. The rearrangement links TRBV19 to TRBJ2-6; D is uncertain. Per the germline V gene, CDR1 is LNHDA and CDR2 is SQIVND (reference sequence). The CDR3 is 16 residues long. V shed 6 bases and J shed 1 base, with 13 bases lying between them. CDR3 nucleotide sequence: TGTGCCAGTAGACCAGCGAGCTCGTCTGGGGCCAACGTCCTGACTTTC. Its translation: CASRPASSSGANVLTF.

This clone came up once. The rearrangement links TRBV4-1 to TRBJ2-1; D may be TRBD1 (5 bases). The CDR3 has 18 residues. The V and J ends lost 0 bases and 1 base respectively, with 16 bases between them. The germline gives CDR1 MGHRA, CDR2 YSYEKL. The CDR3 DNA reads TGCGCCAGCAGCCAAGATTTTAGGGGAAGGGAATCCTACAATGAGCAGTTCTTC. Translating gives CASSQDFRGRESYNEQFF.

The chain recombines TRBV21-1 with TRBJ2-1; whether TRBD2, the table's D call, matches the DNA was not checked. TRBV21-1 is a listed pseudogene. The CDR3 length is 18 residues. CDR3 residues: CASSKQRGGDLSYNEQFF. The CDR3 DNA reads as TGTGCCAGCAGTAAACAGAGAGGGGGGGATTTGTCCTACAATGAGCAGTTCTTC.

Notes on this clone: Because it lacks the conserved phenylalanine or tryptophan at the end, this CDR3 is likely a read error. No DNA is shown, since the ends of the CDR3 on it are uncertain; the CDR3 is the one TCRdb lists. CDR3 sequence: CASTQVGWL. The chain joins TRBV21-1 to TRBJ2-7; no DNA check was done on the table's D call, TRBD2. TRBV21-1 has pseudogene status. The CDR3 is 9 amino acids long, termini counted.